A single sample gave rise to the 18 T cell receptor beta chains below, sequenced in a study of control samples from healthy donors and cancer patients. The repertoire was sequenced with immunoSEQ multiplex PCR; TCRdb's copy has only in-frame clones and lacks some. The repertoire holds 150,000 to 180,000 clones, 85% to 95% seen once, with around 5.4% in the top ten. Material for sequencing was blood. The source is a man aged 40-50 years in good health.

The chain links TRBV14 to TRBJ1-6; D gene ambiguous. The length of the CDR3 is 14 residues. Germline CDR1 reads SGHDN; CDR2 reads FVKESK. V lost 0 bases to trimming and J lost 10 bases, with 10 bases between them. The DNA for the CDR3 is TGTGCCAGCAGCCAAGAGCGGGCTGGGTCACCCCTCCACTTT. Translating it yields CASSQERAGSPLHF.

V and J are TRBV4-1 and TRBJ1-4; D is possibly TRBD1 (5 bases). CDR3 length: 15 amino acids. Germline V gives CDR1 MGHRA, CDR2 YSYEKL. The V end was cut by 0 bases, the J end by 5 bases, with 10 bases between. The CDR3 loop reads CASSQDGAENEKLFF. In DNA form, the CDR3 reads TGCGCCAGCAGCCAAGATGGGGCGGAGAATGAAAAACTGTTTTTT.

V is TRBV11-2 and J is TRBJ2-5; TRBD2 agrees at 8 bases. The V and J ends lost 1 base and 6 bases, in that order; junction bases with no gene match: 4. Looked up from germline, CDR1 is SGHAT and CDR2 is FQNNGV. The CDR3 runs to 14 residues. CDR3 sequence: CASSLAGGQKTQYF. As DNA, the CDR3 is TGTGCCAGCAGCTTAGCGGGGGGGCAGAAGACCCAGTACTTC.

The gene calls are TRBV6-6 and TRBJ1-6; the D is unclear. Looked up from germline, CDR1 is MNHNY and CDR2 is SVGAGI (reference sequence). With 5 bases removed from V and 0 bases from J, the gap between germline ends came to 17 bases. The CDR3 loop spans 18 amino acids. The CDR3 DNA reads as TGTGCCAGCAGTCGAGAGACGCAGCGGAGCTCCTATAATTCACCCCTCCACTTT. It translates to CASSRETQRSSYNSPLHF.

The CDR3 reads CASSMYTQGRYEQYF. The CDR3, as DNA: TGTGCCAGTAGTATGTATACACAGGGCCGCTACGAGCAGTACTTC. The chain has TRBV19 and TRBJ2-7, with D possibly being TRBD1 (6 bases). V was trimmed by 3 bases and J by 3 bases, leaving 15 bases between them. The CDR3 totals 15 residues. The V gene's germline CDR1 is LNHDA and CDR2 SQIVND (reference sequence).

DNA of the CDR3: TGTGCCAGTAGTATCCTAAACTCTGGAAACACCATATATTTT. Translated: CASSILNSGNTIYF. The chain links TRBV19 to TRBJ1-3; D gene ambiguous. The V and J ends lost 3 bases and 0 bases respectively, with 6 bases between them. This CDR3 region has 14 residues. CDR1 and CDR2 (germline): LNHDA, SQIVND (reference sequence).

CDR3: CASDWGRRYEQYF. As DNA, the CDR3 is TGTGCCAGCGATTGGGGCAGACGTTACGAGCAGTACTTC. The V and J genes are TRBV6-5 and TRBJ2-7, with TRBD1 as a possible D gene (5 bases). Per germline, CDR1 MNHEY and CDR2 SVGAGI. V lost 8 bases to trimming and J lost 4 bases, with 15 bases between them. The length of the CDR3 is 13 residues.

The chain has TRBV7-2 and TRBJ1-5; 12 bases are shared with TRBD1. The junction had 5 bases not matched to a gene; V was cut back by 5 bases and J by 6 bases. Germline V gene sequence: CDR1 SGHTA, CDR2 FQGNSA. The CDR3 has 15 residues. In nucleotides, the CDR3 is TGTGCCAGCAGCCCGGGACAGGGGGCTGGTCAGCCCCAGCATTTT. Translation gives CASSPGQGAGQPQHF.

In the case of this clone: One end of the junction fails to match germline, which may point to a read error. This chain uses TRBV6-6 with TRBJ1-1; TRBD1 matches 8 bases. Germline V gene sequence: CDR1 MNHNY, CDR2 SVGAGI (reference sequence). The CDR3 totals 13 residues. The chain's CDR3 is CAGRGLGNTEAFF. The CDR3 DNA reads as TGTGCCGGCAGGGGGCTTGGGAACACTGAAGCTTTCTTT.

The genes are TRBV2 and TRBJ2-5; weak D call: TRBD1 (6 bases). The CDR3 is made up of 14 amino acids. Germline values: CDR1 SNHLY, CDR2 FYNNEI. Between the trimmed V and J ends, which lost 11 bases and 1 base, there was a span of 17 bases. DNA of the CDR3: TGTGCCTCCAGGGCAGGGGCCCCCCAAGAGACCCAGTACTTC. Amino acid sequence: CASRAGAPQETQYF.

This clone was counted a few times. This chain joins TRBV6-4 and TRBJ1-5; the D is unclear. Germline CDR1 MRHNA, CDR2 SNTAGT. The CDR3 totals 15 residues. V lost 6 bases to trimming and J lost 5 bases, with 17 bases between them. The CDR3 DNA reads TGTGCCAGCAGAACTTGGACGGCCGTTCATCAGCCCCAGCATTTT. This encodes CASRTWTAVHQPQHF.

The table lists this clone with a count of one. The chain uses TRBV28 and TRBJ2-2, with TRBD1 matching over 9 bases. There are 17 residues in the CDR3. Germline loops: CDR1 MDHEN, CDR2 SYDVKM. V shed 3 bases and J 1 base; nucleotides not matched to a gene: 6. CDR3 DNA: TGTGCCAGCAGTTTCCAAAACAGGGGGCGGAACACCGGGGAGCTGTTTTTT. Translated, it gives CASSFQNRGRNTGELFF.

The genes are TRBV28 and TRBJ1-5; D may be TRBD1 (6 bases). The V gene's germline CDR1 is MDHEN and CDR2 SYDVKM. The CDR3 extends over 14 amino acids. Trimming pared 3 bases from V and 4 bases from J, leaving 10 bases between. CDR3 DNA sequence: TGTGCCAGCAGTTTTGTGGGGACAAATCAGCCCCAGCATTTT. This sequence encodes CASSFVGTNQPQHF.

This chain joins TRBV6-5 and TRBJ2-2; D is unresolved. V shed 7 bases and J shed 1 base, with 7 bases lying between them. Germline-derived CDR1 and CDR2 are MNHEY and SVGAGI. This CDR3 contains 13 residues. The CDR3 sequence is CASMIENTGELFF. The CDR3 DNA sequence: TGTGCCAGCATGATCGAGAACACCGGGGAGCTGTTTTTT.

This chain uses TRBV28 with TRBJ2-7; D is possibly TRBD1 or TRBD2 (5 bases each). Germline CDR1 and CDR2: MDHEN and SYDVKM. V was pared by 8 bases and J by 3 bases, with 8 bases between. There are 11 residues in the CDR3. The CDR3 region has the DNA TGTGCCAGCCGGGACCGCTACGAGCAGTACTTC. This translates into CASRDRYEQYF.

This clone was recorded once. This chain uses TRBV4-1 with TRBJ1-4; possibly TRBD1 for D (5 bases). Looked up from germline, CDR1 is MGHRA and CDR2 is YSYEKL. The CDR3 is 16 amino acids. V shed 5 bases and J shed 5 bases, with 18 bases lying between them. The CDR3 loop is CASSALGGGSNEKLFF. For the CDR3, the DNA is TGCGCCAGCAGCGCACTGGGGGGTGGGTCGAATGAAAAACTGTTTTTT.

This chain joins TRBV30 and TRBJ1-1, with D uncertain. This CDR3 comprises 12 residues. Trimming left V 5 bases short and J 6 bases short, with 13 bases between. CDR1 and CDR2 (germline): GTSNPN, SVGIG (reference sequence). This CDR3 reads CAWRSENPEAFF. CDR3 in DNA: TGTGCCTGGCGTTCAGAAAACCCTGAAGCTTTCTTT.

V is TRBV28 and J is TRBJ1-2, with D possibly matching TRBD1 (5 bases). V gave up 8 bases and J gave up 4 bases, with 14 bases separating them. The CDR3 is 13 amino acids. Germline V gene lookup returns CDR1 MDHEN and CDR2 SYDVKM. CDR3 residues: CASRDGTGYGYTF. The CDR3 bases are TGTGCCAGCCGCGATGGGACCGGCTATGGCTACACCTTC.